One sample yielded the 17 T cell receptor beta chains listed below, sequenced in a study of blood T cell repertoires in COVID-19. The table came from immunoSEQ multiplex PCR; TCRdb's copy has only in-frame clones and leaves some out. This sample has some 53,000 clones, with 90% found just once. Sample: peripheral blood. The receptor set was obtained from a human donor in a cohort sampled during active COVID-19.

This chain uses TRBV19 with TRBJ1-6; unclear D gene. The CDR3 runs 16 residues. Germline values: CDR1 LNHDA, CDR2 SQIVND (reference sequence). Trimming took off 3 bases at V and 10 bases at J, with 19 bases between the two ends. The CDR3 sequence: CASSIEHRGDRSPLHF. The CDR3 DNA reads as TGTGCCAGTAGTATCGAACATCGGGGAGATCGGTCACCCCTCCACTTT.

The V and J genes are TRBV14 and TRBJ2-2; D perhaps matches TRBD1 (5 bases). CDR3 length: 14 amino acids. Germline CDR1 SGHDN, CDR2 FVKESK. The V end was cut by 5 bases, the J end by 5 bases, with 12 bases between. In DNA form, the CDR3 reads TGTGCCAGCAGCGACACAGGTCGAACCGGGGAGCTGTTTTTT. Its translation is CASSDTGRTGELFF. Using reference TRBV14 and TRBJ2-2 for the parts outside the CDR3, the full variable domain is EAGVTQFPSHSVIEKGQTVTLRCDPISGHDNLYWYRRVMGKEIKFLLHFVKESKQDESGMPNNRFLAERTGGTYSTLKVQPAELEDSGVYFCASSDTGRTGELFFGEGSRLTVL.

The chain is built from TRBV10-2 and TRBJ1-2, with D possibly matching TRBD1 (6 bases). Per germline, CDR1 WSHSY and CDR2 SAAADI. The CDR3 contains 15 residues. V was trimmed by 3 bases and J by 4 bases, leaving 15 bases between them. CDR3 coding DNA: TGCGCCAGCAGTGAATCTGCGGGGGGCACCTATGGCTACACCTTC. Its protein product is CASSESAGGTYGYTF.

This rearrangement joins TRBV5-4 to TRBJ2-3, with D possibly being TRBD2 (6 bases). This CDR3 has 17 amino acids. Germline V CDR1 and CDR2: SGHNT, YYREEE (reference sequence). V lost 0 bases to trimming and J lost 2 bases, with 16 bases between them. CDR3: CASSLGTGRAATDTQYF. CDR3 DNA: TGTGCCAGCAGCTTGGGTACCGGGAGAGCAGCCACAGATACGCAGTATTTT.

This clone was counted a single time. The V call is TRBV5-1, the J call TRBJ1-6; D might be TRBD1 (6 bases). Deletions cut 4 bases from V and 7 bases from J, with 15 bases between. The germline CDR1 and CDR2 sequences are SGHRS and YFSETQ. This CDR3 spans 15 amino acids. The CDR3 sequence: CASSHSQGENSPLHF. In DNA form, the CDR3 reads TGCGCCAGCAGCCACTCACAGGGTGAGAATTCACCCCTCCACTTT.

The V and J genes are TRBV19 and TRBJ2-7, with 7 bases that match TRBD2. Per germline, CDR1 LNHDA and CDR2 SQIVND (reference sequence). This CDR3 has 15 residues. V lost 5 bases and J lost 6; bases outside the gene matches: 13. CDR3 nucleotide sequence: TGTGCCAGTAGTTCGCCCGGACTAGTTATCTCCGAGCAGTACTTC. It encodes CASSSPGLVISEQYF.

This chain uses TRBV6-5 with TRBJ1-2; TRBD1 might be the D (5 bases). Deletions cut 7 bases from V and 0 bases from J, with 9 bases between. The CDR3 runs 13 residues. The germline CDR1 and CDR2 sequences are MNHEY and SVGAGI. CDR3 DNA: TGTGCCAGCAAGGGCAGGGCTAACTATGGCTACACCTTC. Amino acid sequence: CASKGRANYGYTF.

The genes are TRBV14 and TRBJ1-1; D unclear. Germline CDR1 reads SGHDN; CDR2 reads FVKESK. The CDR3 has 18 residues. V dropped 1 base and J dropped 3 bases, with 21 bases sitting between them. For the CDR3, the DNA is TGTGCCAGCAGCCAAGTTCGAAACTTACTTACAGTCGACACTGAAGCTTTCTTT. This sequence encodes CASSQVRNLLTVDTEAFF.

The chain joins TRBV11-1 to TRBJ2-1; no clear D. V lost 5 bases and J lost 0, with 14 bases in between. The CDR3 sequence is 16 residues long. CDR1 SGHAT and CDR2 FQDESV come from the germline V gene (reference sequence). The CDR3 is CASSTRPGSSYNEQFF. The CDR3 DNA is TGTGCCAGCAGCACCCGTCCGGGTAGCTCCTACAATGAGCAGTTCTTC.

This clone was observed a handful of times. The chain carries TRBV6-5 and TRBJ2-7; 12 nucleotides line up with TRBD1. The CDR3 is 15 amino acids. The V segment lost 2 bases and the J segment 7 bases; nucleotides outside the gene matches: 6. CDR1 MNHEY and CDR2 SVGAGI come from the germline V gene. The CDR3, as DNA: TGTGCCAGCAGTTACCCCCGGGACAGGGGGCAAGAGCAGTACTTC. The encoded protein is CASSYPRDRGQEQYF.

V is TRBV7-8 and J is TRBJ1-2; the D is unclear. CDR3 length equals 13 residues. Germline-derived CDR1 and CDR2 are SGHVS and FQNEAQ. Trimming cost V 2 bases and J 0 bases, with 4 bases left between them. The CDR3 DNA reads TGTGCCAGCAGCTTAAACACTAACTATGGCTACACCTTC. Protein: CASSLNTNYGYTF.

The V gene is TRBV30, the J gene TRBJ2-7; 8 positions match TRBD2. The CDR3 runs 13 residues. The germline gives CDR1 GTSNPN, CDR2 SVGIG (reference sequence). The junction had 6 bases not matched to a gene; V was cut back by 1 base and J by 7 bases. This CDR3 is CAWSASGRLEQYF. CDR3 DNA: TGTGCCTGGAGTGCCAGCGGGAGACTTGAGCAGTACTTC.

The rearrangement uses TRBV30 and TRBJ2-3, with 9 bases lining up with TRBD1. CDR3 length: 14 residues. Germline V gives CDR1 GTSNPN, CDR2 SVGIG (reference sequence). The junction had 5 bases not matched to a gene; V was cut back by 3 bases and J by 4 bases. The CDR3 protein is CAWRDRGLADTQYF. The CDR3 region has the DNA TGTGCCTGGAGGGACAGGGGACTCGCAGATACGCAGTATTTT.

The V and J genes are TRBV27 and TRBJ2-3, with D perhaps matching TRBD2 (6 bases). Looked up from germline, CDR1 is MNHEY and CDR2 is SMNVEV (reference sequence). V lost 5 bases and J 8 bases, leaving 17 bases between the germline ends. This CDR3 is 14 amino acids long. The CDR3 nucleotides are TGTGCCAGCAGTCCCCTTCTAGTGGAGGGTACGCAGTATTTT. This sequence encodes CASSPLLVEGTQYF.

In its sample, this clone was seen a few times. This chain joins TRBV7-9 and TRBJ2-7; the D gene is possibly TRBD2 (5 bases). V lost 5 bases to trimming and J lost 2 bases, with 22 bases between them. This CDR3 region has 17 residues. Per the germline V gene, CDR1 is SEHNR and CDR2 is FQNEAQ (reference sequence). CDR3 nucleotides: TGTGCCAGCAGCCCCGCCACGAGGGCGGGCCTGACCTACGAGCAGTACTTC. Translation gives CASSPATRAGLTYEQYF.

The rearrangement links TRBV2 to TRBJ1-2, with TRBD1 matching over 9 bases. V shed 9 bases, J shed 7 bases, and the junction held 9 bases outside the gene matches. The CDR3 length is 13 residues. Germline V CDR1 and CDR2: SNHLY, FYNNEI. CDR3 amino acids: CASRLGQGGGYTF. In nucleotides, the CDR3 is TGTGCCAGTAGATTGGGACAGGGAGGTGGCTACACCTTC.

CDR3 protein: CASSVGGGTVREKLFF. CDR3 nucleotide sequence: TGTGCCAGCAGCGTTGGGGGCGGGACAGTCAGGGAAAAACTGTTTTTT. The gene calls are TRBV9 and TRBJ1-4, with 7 bases lining up with TRBD1. J gave up 8 bases and V 2 bases, and 12 bases lay outside the gene matches. The CDR3 sequence is 16 residues long. Germline assignment: CDR1 SGDLS and CDR2 YYNGEE.